This section outlines one T cell receptor beta chain sequence together with its context. This clonotype was seen only a few times. No cognate antigen has been identified for it. Base qualities are not provided; no much larger clone lies one nucleotide away. Amplification of TCR beta CDR3 regions was carried out from RNA transcripts. A first-round RT-PCR of the TCR CDR3 used the HTBI primer set with the Qiagen OneStep RT-PCR kit. Libraries were constructed in a second round of multiplex PCR, after which size selection and purification were carried out. Sequencing of the libraries was done on an Illumina HiSeq2000 using paired-end 100 bp reads. In the authors' own workflow: SOAPnuke was used to process the raw data, throwing out any read that contained adapters or uncalled bases, had a mean Phred below 15, or lacked an exact constant-primer or identifier match. COPE v1.2.5 was used to merge the high-quality paired reads, and each unique nucleotide sequence was defined as a clonotype. MiTCR v1.1 was used to align the clonotypes against IMGT TRBV, TRBD and TRBJ reference segments. The analysis was restricted to V-J combinations with a frequency above 0.0001, which together covered just over 98% of the repertoires. A TCS score was defined as the ratio between F50 (clonal expansion) and ExV (chaos), using BLOSUM62-based TCRdist between CDR3 peptides within each V-J. Welch's t-statistics and random forest reduced roughly 500 V-J features to 13, which were used in a naive Bayes classifier (R e1071). TCRdb reran the public reads through fastp at Q25 and MiXCR, keeping productive beta chains. Entries that share a CDR3 protein sequence are merged under the most common genes and DNA. It is TCRdb's table, rather than the study itself, that gives the V and J calls and clone size. This sample holds hundreds of thousands of distinct CDR3 sequences; 12% to 15% were observed only once. Roughly 10% of the sample is taken by the ten largest.

Stable Graves' hyperthyroidism was defined as no progression to ophthalmopathy during 18 months of follow-up. Hyperthyroidism patients were newly diagnosed, with disease duration under 2 months, and aged 18 to 65 years. Patients with uncontrolled infections, other autoimmune diseases, pregnancy or lactation were excluded. Diagnoses were based on clinical symptoms, serum thyroxine and TRAb, thyroid ultrasound and orbital computed tomography. Ficoll-Paque density gradient centrifugation was used to isolate PBMCs from about 10 ml of fresh peripheral blood. Trizol reagent was used to extract total RNA, and RNA quality was then checked on an Agilent 2100 Bioanalyzer. The record originates from a study of T cells in Graves' hyperthyroidism and ophthalmopathy (dated by TCRdb to between 2018 and 2020). Background for the entire study: Peripheral blood was sampled at the time of initial diagnosis, prior to any treatment. TCR V-J signatures able to tell the groups apart were searched for in a discovery cohort of 90 to 100 patients, of whom over 40 had Graves' ophthalmopathy and around 57 had stable Graves' hyperthyroidism. Whether ophthalmopathy could be predicted prospectively was tested in an independent validation cohort made up of some 20 hyperthyroidism patients plus 17 patients who later progressed to ophthalmopathy. The roughly 90 discovery patients were divided at random into training and test sets in a 7:3 ratio. Thyroid tissue and blood T-cell repertoires from about six Graves' hyperthyroidism patients were also compared in the study. Following sampling, methimazole starting at 30 mg daily was given to hyperthyroidism patients, and high-dose intravenous methylprednisolone was given to ophthalmopathy patients. According to the paper, TCR Vbeta CDR3 sequencing was carried out on around 140 peripheral blood samples, which came from approximately 41 ophthalmopathy, around 74 hyperthyroidism and approximately 17 progressor patients.

The junction carries 15 bases between V and J, which are trimmed by 6 bases and 0 bases respectively. The CDR3 runs 16 amino acids, cysteine and phenylalanine included. The retained sequence is limited to the CDR3, 48 bases, with the frame set at the first base. CDR1 and CDR2 (MDHEN, SYDVKM) derive from the germline V gene. Study-wide conclusions, independent of this receptor: In validation, progression to ophthalmopathy was predicted by the model with about 70% sensitivity and 72% to 85% specificity, a median of approximately 6.5 months before onset. In cross-validation, a model built on a 13 V-J signature told ophthalmopathy apart from stable hyperthyroidism with over 85% sensitivity and approximately 81% specificity, and in testing the same model reached 80%/75%. No statistical method was used to set the sample size in advance, and investigators knew the group allocation. Most expanded thyroid clonotypes (frequency above 0.001) were also detected in blood, suggesting blood repertoires may reflect thyroid immune responses.

This clonotype was sampled from a woman between 18 and 30 years old with Graves' hyperthyroidism. Here the chain combines TRBV28 and TRBJ1-3; TRBD1 could be the D gene, as 5 bases match. The sample consisted of blood. The DNA sequence is as follows: TGTGCCAGCAGCCAAGGGGTTTTTCACTCTGGAAACACCATATATTTT. Translated, this is CASSQGVFHSGNTIYF.